The T cell receptor (beta chain) described here comes from a study of cytomegalovirus exposure and HLA in healthy donors. Findings and caveats of the study: Among the sequence variants, a highly shared cluster was likely an artifact of sequencing.

Though probably carrying unrecorded immune exposures, donors were nominally healthy at sampling. About this clone itself: The target antigen is unknown.

Primers for the PCR totalled 60 Vbeta and 13 Jbeta. Assay used: immunoSEQ multiplex PCR; TCRdb lists only in-frame clones, some missing. The data hold approximately 160,000 clones, with 77% observed a single time. The V gene's germline CDR1 is ENHRY and CDR2 SYGVKD. V lost 0 bases and J lost 0, with 11 bases in between. The CDR3 runs to 16 residues. The V call is TRBV10-3, the J call TRBJ1-1; D perhaps matches TRBD1 (6 bases). This clonotype was obtained from a male donor in good health and CMV-seropositive. Sequences were obtained from PBMCs. CDR3 in DNA: TGTGCCATCAGTGAGTCGAGCACAGGGATGAACACTGAAGCTTTCTTT. This sequence encodes CAISESSTGMNTEAFF.